This is a list of T cell receptor beta chains from one sample in a study of cytomegalovirus exposure and HLA in healthy donors. The protocol was immunoSEQ multiplex PCR, while the TCRdb copy is restricted to in-frame clones and leaves out a portion. This sample has around 130,000 clones, with approximately 69% found just once. Specimen: PBMCs. The receptors stem from a man between 35 and 55 years old in good health and CMV-seropositive. Both conserved end residues are part of each CDR3. The D gene is left open where the match is weak. Expanded clones get a size class; other rows say once, few or many, or leave the size out.

TRBJ1-4	TRBD1	TRBV7-9	once	CASSLALMGQDRGKLFF	TGTGCCAGCAGCTTAGCGCTGATGGGACAGGACCGAGGAAAACTGTTTTTT
TRBJ1-1	-	TRBV27	-	CASSGGGSLPEAFF	TGTGCCAGCAGTGGGGGGGGGAGTTTGCCTGAAGCTTTCTTT
TRBJ2-1	TRBD2	TRBV9	-	CASSVDSGRVNEQFF	TGTGCCAGCAGCGTAGATAGCGGGAGGGTCAATGAGCAGTTCTTC
TRBJ2-1	-	TRBV30	-	CAWSRGPVDRLDEQFF	TGTGCCTGGAGTAGGGGCCCTGTGGACCGCTTGGATGAGCAGTTCTTC
TRBJ2-7	TRBD2	TRBV27	-	CASSPSLAGAPQYF	TGTGCCAGCAGTCCCTCCCTAGCGGGGGCCCCACAGTACTTC
TRBJ2-1	TRBD2	TRBV11-3	-	CASSFSGGYNEQFF	TGTGCCAGCAGCTTTTCGGGGGGTTACAATGAGCAGTTCTTC
TRBJ2-4	TRBD1	TRBV7-9	-	CASSLEGQGVAKNIQYF	TGTGCCAGCAGCTTAGAGGGACAGGGAGTAGCCAAAAACATTCAGTACTTC
TRBJ2-2	-	TRBV19	-	CASALGGGELFF	TGTGCCAGTGCTCTTGGCGGCGGGGAGCTGTTTTTT
TRBJ2-7	TRBD2	TRBV29-1	-	CSVDREGIHEQYF	TGCAGCGTTGACCGGGAGGGTATCCACGAGCAGTACTTC
TRBJ2-7	-	TRBV7-2	-	CASSLGPGSYYEQYF	TGTGCCAGCAGCTTAGGGCCAGGGTCGTATTACGAGCAGTACTTC
TRBJ2-7	TRBD1	TRBV18	-	CASSPVDRGPYEQYF	TGTGCCAGCTCACCAGTAGACAGGGGGCCGTACGAGCAGTACTTC
TRBJ2-7	-	TRBV29-1	-	CSASRVNEQYF	TGCAGCGCCTCCAGGGTAAACGAGCAGTACTTC
TRBJ1-1	TRBD1	TRBV7-8	-	CASSLVSGTGGLYAFF	TGTGCCAGCAGCTTAGTTTCCGGGACAGGGGGCTTGTACGCTTTCTTT
TRBJ1-5	-	TRBV28	-	CASSPWRGPGNQPQHF	TGTGCCAGCAGTCCTTGGCGGGGCCCCGGAAATCAGCCCCAGCATTTT
TRBJ1-1	TRBD1	TRBV19	-	CASSISDRANTEAFF	TGTGCCAGTAGTATTTCAGACAGGGCTAACACTGAAGCTTTCTTT
TRBJ1-2	TRBD1	TRBV6-1	-	CASSVEQGNYGYTF	TGTGCCAGCAGTGTAGAACAGGGGAACTATGGCTACACCTTC
TRBJ2-7	TRBD1	TRBV28	few	CASSPRDRYEQYF	TGTGCCAGCAGTCCGAGGGACAGATACGAGCAGTACTTC
TRBJ1-4	-	TRBV28	-	CASSLKERREKLFF	TGTGCCAGCAGTTTAAAGGAGCGACGGGAAAAACTGTTTTTT
TRBJ2-4	-	TRBV7-9	-	CASSPPGNRPQNIQYF	TGTGCCAGCAGCCCCCCCGGAAACAGGCCCCAAAACATTCAGTACTTC
TRBJ2-5	-	TRBV19	-	CASSGAGFWTQYF	TGTGCCAGTAGTGGGGCTGGTTTCTGGACCCAGTACTTC
TRBJ2-1	TRBD2	TRBV11-2	few	CASSLESSGYYNEQFF	TGTGCCAGCAGCTTAGAGTCTAGCGGTTATTACAATGAGCAGTTCTTC
TRBJ1-2	-	TRBV28	-	CASRLIDNYGYTF	TGTGCCAGCAGACTGATAGATAACTATGGCTACACCTTC
TRBJ2-6	TRBD1	TRBV7-9	-	CASSLGDRDTSGANVLTF	TGTGCCAGCAGCTTAGGGGACAGGGACACCTCTGGGGCCAACGTCCTGACTTTC
TRBJ2-2	TRBD1	TRBV19	once	CASTQDRAGTGELFF	TGTGCCAGTACCCAGGACAGGGCGGGCACCGGGGAGCTGTTTTTT
TRBJ1-1	TRBD1	TRBV7-9	-	CASSGDRGPSEAFF	TGTGCCAGCTCTGGCGACAGGGGGCCTTCTGAAGCTTTCTTT
TRBJ2-4	-	TRBV19	few	CASTSLNYIQYF	TGTGCCAGTACCTCCTTGAACTACATTCAGTACTTC
TRBJ2-7	TRBD2	TRBV29-1	-	CSVEDNGGSGSYEQYF	TGCAGCGTTGAAGATAACGGCGGGAGTGGTTCCTACGAGCAGTACTTC
TRBJ1-1	-	TRBV6-5	-	CASSYVGGEAFF	TGTGCCAGCAGTTATGTGGGGGGTGAAGCTTTCTTT
TRBJ1-1	-	TRBV11-1	-	CASSSREKRNTEAFF	TGTGCCAGCAGCTCGCGCGAGAAACGGAACACTGAAGCTTTCTTT
TRBJ1-2	-	TRBV2	-	CASSTAPRQALYGYTF	TGTGCCAGCAGTACCGCTCCTCGACAGGCGCTTTATGGCTACACCTTC
TRBJ1-4	-	TRBV27	-	CASRLGAANEKLFF	TGTGCCAGCAGGCTGGGGGCGGCTAATGAAAAACTGTTTTTT
TRBJ2-1	TRBD1	TRBV30	-	CAWGTGGNEQFF	TGTGCCTGGGGCACAGGGGGCAATGAGCAGTTCTTC
TRBJ1-4	-	TRBV7-9	-	CASSLAGANEKLFF	TGTGCCAGCAGCTTAGCGGGAGCGAATGAAAAACTGTTTTTT
TRBJ2-5	TRBD2	TRBV30	few	CAWSRLAGEETQYF	TGTGCCTGGAGTAGGCTAGCGGGAGAAGAGACCCAGTACTTC
TRBJ1-1	-	TRBV2	once	CASSVYRGYTEAFF	TGTGCCAGCAGTGTTTACCGGGGGTATACTGAAGCTTTCTTT
TRBJ2-7	TRBD2	TRBV19	-	CASSFQTSGPEEQYF	TGTGCCAGTAGTTTCCAGACTAGCGGGCCTGAGGAGCAGTACTTC
TRBJ1-2	-	TRBV11-2	-	CASSLGRGYTF	TGTGCCAGCAGCTTAGGTCGGGGGTACACCTTC
TRBJ1-4	-	TRBV5-1	-	CASSLHRLNGNEKLFF	TGCGCCAGCAGCTTGCACAGGCTAAATGGGAATGAAAAACTGTTTTTT
TRBJ1-6	-	TRBV5-1	few	CASSANRDNSPLHF	TGCGCCAGCAGCGCAAACAGGGATAATTCACCCCTCCACTTT
TRBJ2-5	TRBD2	TRBV7-2	-	CASSRGGTSIRGTQYF	TGTGCCAGCAGTCGAGGTGGGACTAGCATCCGTGGGACCCAGTACTTC
TRBJ1-2	TRBD1	TRBV27	-	CASSFRDRGLSGYTF	TGTGCCAGCAGTTTCCGGGACAGGGGGCTCAGTGGCTACACCTTC
TRBJ2-1	-	TRBV5-6	few	CASSFLIGIINEQFF	TGTGCCAGCAGCTTTCTTATCGGGATAATTAATGAGCAGTTCTTC
TRBJ2-1	TRBD2	TRBV6-4	-	CASSGLAGVGWNEQFF	TGTGCCAGCAGTGGACTAGCGGGAGTGGGTTGGAATGAGCAGTTCTTC
TRBJ2-1	-	TRBV6-1	-	CASSPGLNNEQFF	TGTGCCAGCAGTCCCGGACTCAACAATGAGCAGTTCTTC
TRBJ2-3	TRBD1	TRBV4-1	-	CASSHRGPGQVSTDTQYF	TGCGCCAGCAGCCATAGAGGTCCGGGACAGGTTTCTACAGATACGCAGTATTTT
TRBJ2-5	-	TRBV6-5	few	CASRRRQVETQYF	TGTGCCAGCAGGAGGCGACAGGTCGAGACCCAGTACTTC